This T cell receptor (beta chain) was sequenced for a study of T cells in tuberculosis. Study overall: In South Africa, adults with active tuberculosis were compared with IGRA-negative and latently infected IGRA-positive adolescents.

The method was immunoSEQ multiplex PCR; TCRdb's version includes in-frame clones alone and lacks a portion of them. The sample records tens of thousands of clones, roughly 92% being singletons. For this clone: Its antigen remains unidentified.

The V and J ends lost 6 bases and 2 bases, in that order; junction bases with no gene match: 6. The CDR3 contains 14 residues. Looked up from germline, CDR1 is SNHLY and CDR2 is FYNNEI. Study-level findings and limits: A GMM-specific repertoire classifier reached approximately 90% accuracy, AUROC 0.7 to 0.9. Smaller distances to GMM-specific TCRs suggested their expansion in active tuberculosis. Shorter CDR3-alpha in active tuberculosis partly drove smaller distances.

This chain links TRBV2 with TRBJ1-1, with 7 bases identical to TRBD1. Sequenced input: PBMCs. This receptor was taken from a donor between 10 and 29 years old with latent tuberculosis or without tuberculosis infection. In DNA, the CDR3 is TGTGCCAGCAGGTTCCGGGACAGCAACACTGAAGCTTTCTTT. Its protein is CASRFRDSNTEAFF.